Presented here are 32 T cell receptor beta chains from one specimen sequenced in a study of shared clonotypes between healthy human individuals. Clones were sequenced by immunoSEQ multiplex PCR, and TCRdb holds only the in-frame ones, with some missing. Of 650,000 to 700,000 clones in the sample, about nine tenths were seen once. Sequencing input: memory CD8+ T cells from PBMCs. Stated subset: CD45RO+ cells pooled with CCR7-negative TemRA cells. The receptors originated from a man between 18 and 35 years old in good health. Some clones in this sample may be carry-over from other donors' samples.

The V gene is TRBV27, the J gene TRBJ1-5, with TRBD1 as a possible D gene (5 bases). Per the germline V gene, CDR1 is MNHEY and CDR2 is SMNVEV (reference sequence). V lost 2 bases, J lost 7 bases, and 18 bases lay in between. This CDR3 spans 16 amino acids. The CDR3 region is CASSLVGAQSRQPQHF. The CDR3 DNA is TGTGCCAGCAGTTTAGTTGGGGCCCAGAGCCGACAGCCCCAGCATTTT.

Here the CDR3 DNA reads TGTGCCAGCAGCTCCCTCGAGGGACAGGGGTTCTACGAGCAGTACTTC. Translation gives CASSSLEGQGFYEQYF. The chain employs TRBV7-9 and TRBJ2-7; 10 bases are shared with TRBD1. The CDR3 covers 16 residues. Germline trimming cut 4 bases from V and 3 bases from J; bases unmatched to any gene: 9. The germline V gene has CDR1 SEHNR and CDR2 FQNEAQ (reference sequence).

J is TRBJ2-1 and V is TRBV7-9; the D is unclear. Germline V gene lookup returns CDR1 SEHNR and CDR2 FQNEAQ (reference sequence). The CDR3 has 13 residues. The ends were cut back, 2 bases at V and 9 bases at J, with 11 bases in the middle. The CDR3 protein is CASSLKAGGEQFF. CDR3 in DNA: TGTGCCAGCAGCTTAAAGGCCGGCGGTGAGCAGTTCTTC.

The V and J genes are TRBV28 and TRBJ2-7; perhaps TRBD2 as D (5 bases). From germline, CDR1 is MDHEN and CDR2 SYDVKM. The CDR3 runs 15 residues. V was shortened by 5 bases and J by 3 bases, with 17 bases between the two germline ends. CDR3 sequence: CASSPTLRALYEQYF. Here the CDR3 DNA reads TGTGCCAGCAGTCCCACCCTGAGGGCCCTCTACGAGCAGTACTTC.

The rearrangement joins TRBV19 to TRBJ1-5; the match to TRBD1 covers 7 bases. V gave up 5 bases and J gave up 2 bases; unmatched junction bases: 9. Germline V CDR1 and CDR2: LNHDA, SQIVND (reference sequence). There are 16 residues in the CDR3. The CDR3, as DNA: TGTGCCAGTAGTTGGAGGCGAGGGGGCGGCAATCAGCCCCAGCATTTT. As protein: CASSWRRGGGNQPQHF.

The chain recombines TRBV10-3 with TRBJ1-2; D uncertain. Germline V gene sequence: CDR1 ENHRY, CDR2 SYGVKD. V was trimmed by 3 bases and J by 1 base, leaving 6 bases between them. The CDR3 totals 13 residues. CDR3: CAISEKVNYGYTF. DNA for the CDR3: TGTGCCATCAGTGAAAAGGTTAACTATGGCTACACCTTC.

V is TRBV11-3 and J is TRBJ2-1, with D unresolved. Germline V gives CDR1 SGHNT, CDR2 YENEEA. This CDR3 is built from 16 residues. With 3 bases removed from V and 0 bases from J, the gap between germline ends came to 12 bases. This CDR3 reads CASSLGGRSSYNEQFF. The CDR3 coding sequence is TGTGCCAGCAGCTTGGGCGGTCGGAGCTCCTACAATGAGCAGTTCTTC.

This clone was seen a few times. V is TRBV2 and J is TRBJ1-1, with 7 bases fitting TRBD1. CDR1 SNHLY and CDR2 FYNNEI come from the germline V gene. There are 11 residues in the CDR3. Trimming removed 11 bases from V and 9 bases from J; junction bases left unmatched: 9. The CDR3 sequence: CAGGTDEKAFF. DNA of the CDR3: TGTGCCGGAGGGACAGATGAGAAAGCTTTCTTT.

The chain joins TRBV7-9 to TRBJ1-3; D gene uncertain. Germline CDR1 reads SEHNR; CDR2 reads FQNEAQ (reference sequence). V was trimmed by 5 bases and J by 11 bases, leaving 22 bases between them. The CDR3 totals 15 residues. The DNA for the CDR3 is TGTGCCAGCAGCCCCCTGGACCTGAAAGCTGAATCCATATATTTT. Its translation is CASSPLDLKAESIYF.

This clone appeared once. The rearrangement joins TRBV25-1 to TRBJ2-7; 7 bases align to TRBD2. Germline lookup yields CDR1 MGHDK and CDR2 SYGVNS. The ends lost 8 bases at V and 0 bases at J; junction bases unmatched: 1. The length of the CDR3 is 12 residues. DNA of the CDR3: TGTGCCAGCGCGGGGGACTCCTACGAGCAGTACTTC. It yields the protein CASAGDSYEQYF.

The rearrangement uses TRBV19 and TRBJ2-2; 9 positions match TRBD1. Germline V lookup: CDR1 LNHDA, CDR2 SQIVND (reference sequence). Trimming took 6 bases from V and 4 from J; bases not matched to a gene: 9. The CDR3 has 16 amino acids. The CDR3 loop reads CASSTPGTGFTGELFF. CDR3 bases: TGTGCCAGTAGCACCCCCGGGACAGGGTTCACCGGGGAGCTGTTTTTT.

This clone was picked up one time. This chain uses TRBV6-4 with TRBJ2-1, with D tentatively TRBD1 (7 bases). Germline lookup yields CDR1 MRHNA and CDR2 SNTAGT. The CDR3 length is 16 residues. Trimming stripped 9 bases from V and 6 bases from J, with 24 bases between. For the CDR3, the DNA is TGTGCCAGTTCATTAGAAAGGAGGGGGCTGGGCAATGAGCAGTTCTTC. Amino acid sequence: CASSLERRGLGNEQFF.

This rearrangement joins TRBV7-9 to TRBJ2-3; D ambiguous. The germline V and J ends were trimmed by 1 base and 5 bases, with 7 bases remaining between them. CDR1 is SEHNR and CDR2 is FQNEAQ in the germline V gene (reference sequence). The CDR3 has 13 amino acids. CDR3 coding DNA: TGTGCCAGCAGCTTAGGAGGTTTAGATACGCAGTATTTT. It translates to CASSLGGLDTQYF.

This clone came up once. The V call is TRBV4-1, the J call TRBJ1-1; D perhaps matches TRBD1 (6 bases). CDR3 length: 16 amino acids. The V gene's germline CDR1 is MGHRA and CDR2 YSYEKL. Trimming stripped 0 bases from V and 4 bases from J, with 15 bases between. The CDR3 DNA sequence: TGCGCCAGCAGCCAAGATTTCCGGACAGTACTCACTGAAGCTTTCTTT. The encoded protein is CASSQDFRTVLTEAFF.

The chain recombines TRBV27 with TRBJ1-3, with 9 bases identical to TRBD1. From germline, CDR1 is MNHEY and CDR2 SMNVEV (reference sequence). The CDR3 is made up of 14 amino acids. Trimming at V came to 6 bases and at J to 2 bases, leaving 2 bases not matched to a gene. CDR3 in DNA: TGTGCCAGCAGCCGACAGGGGGCTGGAAACACCATATATTTT. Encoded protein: CASSRQGAGNTIYF.

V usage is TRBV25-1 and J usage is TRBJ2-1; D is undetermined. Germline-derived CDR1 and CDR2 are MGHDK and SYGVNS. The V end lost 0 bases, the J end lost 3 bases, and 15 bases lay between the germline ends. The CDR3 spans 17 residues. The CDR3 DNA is TGTGCCAGCAGTGAATATTCGGCGTTTATGGGCTACAATGAGCAGTTCTTC. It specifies CASSEYSAFMGYNEQFF. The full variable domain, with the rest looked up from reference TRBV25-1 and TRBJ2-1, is EADIYQTPRYLVIGTGKKITLECSQTMGHDKMYWYQQDPGMELHLIHYSYGVNSTEKGDLSSESTVSRIRTEHFPLTLESARPSHTSQYLCASSEYSAFMGYNEQFFGPGTRLTVL.

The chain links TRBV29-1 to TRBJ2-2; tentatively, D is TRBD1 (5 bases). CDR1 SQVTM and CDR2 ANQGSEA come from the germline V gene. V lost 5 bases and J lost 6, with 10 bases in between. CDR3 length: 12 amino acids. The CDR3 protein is CSVCRVSGELFF. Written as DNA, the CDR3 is TGCAGCGTTTGCAGGGTTTCCGGGGAGCTGTTTTTT.

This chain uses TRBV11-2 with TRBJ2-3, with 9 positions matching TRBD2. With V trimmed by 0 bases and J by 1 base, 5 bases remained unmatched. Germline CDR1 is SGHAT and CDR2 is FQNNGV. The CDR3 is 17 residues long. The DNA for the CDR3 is TGTGCCAGCAGCTTAGAGCTGACTAGCGGCCGCACAGATACGCAGTATTTT. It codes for CASSLELTSGRTDTQYF. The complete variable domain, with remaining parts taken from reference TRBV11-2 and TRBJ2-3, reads EAGVAQSPRYKIIEKRQSVAFWCNPISGHATLYWYQQILGQGPKLLIQFQNNGVVDDSQLPKDRFSAERLKGVDSTLKIQPAKLEDSAVYLCASSLELTSGRTDTQYFGPGTRLTVL.

CDR3 nucleotide sequence: TGTGCCAGCCATAGGACAGAGAACACTGAAGCTTTCTTT. It yields the protein CASHRTENTEAFF. V and J are TRBV6-1 and TRBJ1-1; D possibly corresponds to TRBD1 (6 bases). The CDR3 extends over 13 amino acids. Trimming cost V 8 bases and J 1 base, with 11 bases left between them. Germline assignment: CDR1 MNHNS and CDR2 SASEGT.

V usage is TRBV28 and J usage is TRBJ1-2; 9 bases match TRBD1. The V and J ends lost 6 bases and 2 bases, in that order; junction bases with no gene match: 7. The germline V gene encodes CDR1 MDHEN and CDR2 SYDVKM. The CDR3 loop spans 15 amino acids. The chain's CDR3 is CASSLQGALNYGYTF. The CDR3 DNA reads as TGTGCCAGCAGCCTACAGGGGGCCCTAAACTATGGCTACACCTTC.

DNA for the CDR3: TGTGCCAGCAGCTTAGTTGTCGGGCGGGGCCCCTACCAAGAGACCCAGTACTTC. Protein sequence: CASSLVVGRGPYQETQYF. The gene calls are TRBV11-2 and TRBJ2-5; tentative D call: TRBD2 (6 bases). Trimming stripped 1 base from V and 0 bases from J, with 18 bases between. The CDR3 consists of 18 residues. Germline CDR1 reads SGHAT; CDR2 reads FQNNGV. The full variable domain, its missing parts supplied by reference TRBV11-2 and TRBJ2-5, is EAGVAQSPRYKIIEKRQSVAFWCNPISGHATLYWYQQILGQGPKLLIQFQNNGVVDDSQLPKDRFSAERLKGVDSTLKIQPAKLEDSAVYLCASSLVVGRGPYQETQYFGPGTRLLVL.

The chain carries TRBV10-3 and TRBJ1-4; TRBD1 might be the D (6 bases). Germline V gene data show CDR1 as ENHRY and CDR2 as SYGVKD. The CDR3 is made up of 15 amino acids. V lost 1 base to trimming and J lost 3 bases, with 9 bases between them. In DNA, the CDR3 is TGTGCCATCAGTGAGTGGGGGCAGCCTAATGAAAAACTGTTTTTT. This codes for CAISEWGQPNEKLFF.

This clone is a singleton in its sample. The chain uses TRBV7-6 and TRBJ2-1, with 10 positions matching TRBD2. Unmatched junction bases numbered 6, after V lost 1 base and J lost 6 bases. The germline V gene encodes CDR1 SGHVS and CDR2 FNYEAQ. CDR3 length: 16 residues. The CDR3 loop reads CASSLGLAGEFNEQFF. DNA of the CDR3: TGTGCCAGCAGCTTAGGGCTAGCGGGAGAGTTCAATGAGCAGTTCTTC.

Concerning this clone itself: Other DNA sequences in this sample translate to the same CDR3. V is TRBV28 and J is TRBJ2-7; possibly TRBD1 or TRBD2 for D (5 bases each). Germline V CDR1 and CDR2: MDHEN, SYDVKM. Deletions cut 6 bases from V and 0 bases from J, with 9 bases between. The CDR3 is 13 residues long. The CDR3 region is CASRGTSSYEQYF. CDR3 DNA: TGTGCCAGCAGGGGGACCAGCTCCTACGAGCAGTACTTC. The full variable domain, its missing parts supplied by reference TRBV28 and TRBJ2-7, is DVKVTQSSRYLVKRTGEKVFLECVQDMDHENMFWYRQDPGLGLRLIYFSYDVKMKEKGDIPEGYSVSREKKERFSLILESASTNQTSMYLCASRGTSSYEQYFGPGTRLTVT.

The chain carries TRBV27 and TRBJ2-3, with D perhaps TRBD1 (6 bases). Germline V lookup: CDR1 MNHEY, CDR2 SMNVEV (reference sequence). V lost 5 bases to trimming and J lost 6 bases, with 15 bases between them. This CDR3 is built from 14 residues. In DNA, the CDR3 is TGTGCCAGCAGTATCACGGGACAACCCGATACGCAGTATTTT. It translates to CASSITGQPDTQYF.

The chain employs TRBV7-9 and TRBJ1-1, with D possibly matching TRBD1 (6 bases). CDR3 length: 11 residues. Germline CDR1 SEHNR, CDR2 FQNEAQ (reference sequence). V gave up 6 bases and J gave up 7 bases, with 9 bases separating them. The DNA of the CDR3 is TGTGCCAGCAGGGGGGGCCTTGAAGCTTTCTTT. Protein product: CASRGGLEAFF.

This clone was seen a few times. CDR3 sequence: CASSYSSKNTEAFF. Here the CDR3 DNA reads TGTGCCAGCAGTTACTCGTCCAAGAACACTGAAGCTTTCTTT. The chain carries TRBV6-5 and TRBJ1-1; D unclear. This CDR3 region has 14 residues. Looked up from germline, CDR1 is MNHEY and CDR2 is SVGAGI. Trimming shortened V by 0 bases and J by 1 base, and 6 bases separated the two germline ends.

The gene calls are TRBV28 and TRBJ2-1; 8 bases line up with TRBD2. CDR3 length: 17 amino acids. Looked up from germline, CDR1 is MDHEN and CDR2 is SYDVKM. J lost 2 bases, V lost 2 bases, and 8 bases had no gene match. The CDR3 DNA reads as TGTGCCAGCAGTTTAAATCGGGCGGGAGGCCCCTACAATGAGCAGTTCTTC. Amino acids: CASSLNRAGGPYNEQFF.

The CDR3 sequence: CASSLLPRVDRDPNTEAFF. In nucleotides, the CDR3 is TGTGCCAGCAGCTTATTGCCCCGCGTAGACCGGGACCCGAACACTGAAGCTTTCTTT. V usage is TRBV11-2 and J usage is TRBJ1-1; weak D call: TRBD1 (5 bases). CDR1 is SGHAT, CDR2 FQNNGV, per germline. Trimming pared 2 bases from V and 1 base from J, leaving 23 bases between. This CDR3 has 19 residues.

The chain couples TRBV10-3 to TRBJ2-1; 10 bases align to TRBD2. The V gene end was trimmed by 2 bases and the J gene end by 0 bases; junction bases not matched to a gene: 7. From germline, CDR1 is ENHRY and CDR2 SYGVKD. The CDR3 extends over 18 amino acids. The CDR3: CAISERLAGESSYNEQFF. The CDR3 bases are TGTGCCATCAGTGAGAGGCTAGCGGGGGAAAGCTCCTACAATGAGCAGTTCTTC.

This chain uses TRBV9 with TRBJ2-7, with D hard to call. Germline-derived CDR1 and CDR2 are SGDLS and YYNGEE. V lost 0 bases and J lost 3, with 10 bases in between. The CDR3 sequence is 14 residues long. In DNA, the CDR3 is TGTGCCAGCAGCGTAGGTGCCACCCACTACGAGCAGTACTTC. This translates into CASSVGATHYEQYF.

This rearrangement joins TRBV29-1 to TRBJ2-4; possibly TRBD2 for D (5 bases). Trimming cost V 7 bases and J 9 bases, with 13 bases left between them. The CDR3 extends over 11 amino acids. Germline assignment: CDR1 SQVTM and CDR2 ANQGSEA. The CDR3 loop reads CSAKTSGIQYF. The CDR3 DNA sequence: TGCAGCGCGAAGACCAGCGGCATTCAGTACTTC. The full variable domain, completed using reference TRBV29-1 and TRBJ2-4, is SAVISQKPSRDICQRGTSLTIQCQVDSQVTMMFWYRQQPGQSLTLIATANQGSEATYESGFVIDKFPISRPNLTFSTLTVSNMSPEDSSIYLCSAKTSGIQYFGAGTRLSVL.